This entry features one TCR beta chain sequence. Sequenced by immunoSEQ multiplex PCR; TCRdb stores in-frame clones only, minus some. The table shows hundreds of thousands of clones, with around 84% occurring only once. This entry is derived from a study of blood T cell repertoires in COVID-19. As for the study in general: Sample material is recorded as cDNA or gDNA derived from T cells, B-cell-depleted T cells, or PBMCs.

The germline CDR1 and CDR2 sequences are SGHRS and YFSETQ. The J segment lost 1 base and the V segment lost 5 bases, leaving 7 bases of the junction unmatched. There are 16 residues in the CDR3. This TCR derives from a woman between 40 and 55 years old with acute COVID-19. Material for sequencing was PBMCs or T cells enriched from blood (not recorded which). The chain couples TRBV5-1 to TRBJ2-5, with 11 positions matching TRBD1. The CDR3 is CASSYWTGGIQETQYF. CDR3 sequence (DNA): TGCGCCAGCAGTTATTGGACAGGGGGCATCCAAGAGACCCAGTACTTC.